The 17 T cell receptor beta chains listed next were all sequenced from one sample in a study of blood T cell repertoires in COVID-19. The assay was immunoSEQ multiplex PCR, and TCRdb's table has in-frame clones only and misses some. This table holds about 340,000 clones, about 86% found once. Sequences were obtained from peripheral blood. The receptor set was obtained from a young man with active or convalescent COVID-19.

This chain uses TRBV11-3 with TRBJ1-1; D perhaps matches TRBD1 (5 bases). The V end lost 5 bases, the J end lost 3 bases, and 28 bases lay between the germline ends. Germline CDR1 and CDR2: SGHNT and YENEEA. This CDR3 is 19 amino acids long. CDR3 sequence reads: CASSPRDGSRWGGDTEAFF. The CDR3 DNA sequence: TGTGCCAGCAGCCCCAGAGATGGGAGCAGGTGGGGGGGTGACACTGAAGCTTTCTTT.

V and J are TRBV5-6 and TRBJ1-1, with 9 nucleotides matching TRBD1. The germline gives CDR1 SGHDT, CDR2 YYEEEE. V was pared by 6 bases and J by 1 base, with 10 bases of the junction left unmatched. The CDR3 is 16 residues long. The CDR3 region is CASTILGQGENTEAFF. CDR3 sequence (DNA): TGTGCCAGCACTATCCTGGGACAGGGAGAGAACACTGAAGCTTTCTTT.

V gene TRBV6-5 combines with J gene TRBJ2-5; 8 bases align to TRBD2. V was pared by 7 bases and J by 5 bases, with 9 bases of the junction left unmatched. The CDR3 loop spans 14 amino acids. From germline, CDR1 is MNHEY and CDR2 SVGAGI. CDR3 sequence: CASKPGLGTETQYF. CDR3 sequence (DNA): TGTGCCAGCAAGCCGGGACTAGGGACGGAGACCCAGTACTTC.

The CDR3 reads CASHRGRAGYTF. The CDR3 nucleotides are TGTGCCTCCCACAGGGGACGAGCTGGCTACACCTTC. V usage is TRBV30 and J usage is TRBJ1-2; TRBD1 matches at 7 bases. V was clipped by 7 bases and J by 7 bases; unmatched bases: 9. CDR3 length equals 12 residues. Germline CDR1 is GTSNPN and CDR2 is SVGIG (reference sequence).

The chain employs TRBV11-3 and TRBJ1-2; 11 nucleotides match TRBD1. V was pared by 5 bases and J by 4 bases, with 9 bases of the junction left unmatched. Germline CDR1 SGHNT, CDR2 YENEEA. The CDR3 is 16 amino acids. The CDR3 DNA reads TGTGCCAGCAGCACCCACCGGGACAGGGGGGCCTATGGCTACACCTTC. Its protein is CASSTHRDRGAYGYTF.

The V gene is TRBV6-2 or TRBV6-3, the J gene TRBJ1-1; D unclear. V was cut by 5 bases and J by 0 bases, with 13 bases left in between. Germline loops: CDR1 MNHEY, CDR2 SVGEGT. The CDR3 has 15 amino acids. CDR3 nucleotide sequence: TGTGCCAGCAGTGAGGTTGCCCTCATGAACACTGAAGCTTTCTTT. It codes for CASSEVALMNTEAFF.

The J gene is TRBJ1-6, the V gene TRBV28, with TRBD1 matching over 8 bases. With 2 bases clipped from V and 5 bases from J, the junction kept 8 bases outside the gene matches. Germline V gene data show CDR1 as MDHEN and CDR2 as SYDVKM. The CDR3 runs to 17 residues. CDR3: CASSLPGQGADNSPLHF. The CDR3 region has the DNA TGTGCCAGCAGTTTACCTGGACAGGGTGCGGATAATTCACCCCTCCACTTT.

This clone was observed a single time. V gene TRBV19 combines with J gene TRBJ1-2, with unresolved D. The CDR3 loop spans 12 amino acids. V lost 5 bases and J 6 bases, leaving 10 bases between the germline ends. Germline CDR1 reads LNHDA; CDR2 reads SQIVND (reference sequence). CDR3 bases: TGTGCCAGTAGTTTATACGGGGATGGCTACACCTTC. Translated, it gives CASSLYGDGYTF.

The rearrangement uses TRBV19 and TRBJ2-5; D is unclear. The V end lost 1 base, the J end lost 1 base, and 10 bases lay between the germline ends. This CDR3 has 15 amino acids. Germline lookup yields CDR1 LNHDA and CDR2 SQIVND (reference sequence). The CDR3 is CASSIGAGRQETQYF. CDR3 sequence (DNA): TGTGCCAGTAGTATAGGTGCAGGCCGCCAAGAGACCCAGTACTTC.

CDR3 DNA: TGTGCCAGCAGCTCCTGGACAGGCCCCAATCAGCCCCAGCATTTT. Its protein is CASSSWTGPNQPQHF. This chain uses TRBV7-2 with TRBJ1-5; 7 bases fit TRBD1. The CDR3 has 15 amino acids. Germline V lookup: CDR1 SGHTA, CDR2 FQGNSA. V was pared by 4 bases and J by 3 bases, with 6 bases of the junction left unmatched.

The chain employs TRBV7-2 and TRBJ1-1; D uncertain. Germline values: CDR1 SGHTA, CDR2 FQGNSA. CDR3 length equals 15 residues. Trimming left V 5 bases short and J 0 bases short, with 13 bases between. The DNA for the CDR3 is TGTGCCAGCAGCCCTCCTAGGATAATGAACACTGAAGCTTTCTTT. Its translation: CASSPPRIMNTEAFF.

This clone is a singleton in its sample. The CDR3 nucleotides read TGTGCCAGCAGTTTGGGGAGACGACTAGCGGGGAACAATGAGCAGTTCTTC. Translation: CASSLGRRLAGNNEQFF. The chain recombines TRBV28 with TRBJ2-1, with 11 bases that match TRBD2. This CDR3 contains 17 residues. V was pared by 3 bases and J by 5 bases, with 9 bases of the junction left unmatched. In germline, CDR1 is MDHEN, CDR2 SYDVKM.

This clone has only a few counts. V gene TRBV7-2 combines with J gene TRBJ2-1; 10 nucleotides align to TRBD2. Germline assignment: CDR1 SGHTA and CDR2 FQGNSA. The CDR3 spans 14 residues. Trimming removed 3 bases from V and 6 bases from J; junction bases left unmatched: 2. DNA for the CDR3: TGTGCCAGCAGCTTTAGCGGGAGGCCCAATGAGCAGTTCTTC. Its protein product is CASSFSGRPNEQFF.

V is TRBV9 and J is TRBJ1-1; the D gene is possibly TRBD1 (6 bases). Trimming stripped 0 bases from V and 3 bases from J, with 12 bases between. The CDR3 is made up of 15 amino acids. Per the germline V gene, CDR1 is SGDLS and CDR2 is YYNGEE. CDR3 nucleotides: TGTGCCAGCAGCGTAGGGACAGTTGGGGACACTGAAGCTTTCTTT. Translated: CASSVGTVGDTEAFF.

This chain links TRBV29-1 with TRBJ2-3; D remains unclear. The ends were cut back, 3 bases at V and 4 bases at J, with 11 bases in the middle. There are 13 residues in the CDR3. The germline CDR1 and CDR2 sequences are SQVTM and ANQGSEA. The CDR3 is CSVEGRYPDTQYF. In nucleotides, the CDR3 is TGCAGCGTTGAGGGCCGCTACCCAGATACGCAGTATTTT.

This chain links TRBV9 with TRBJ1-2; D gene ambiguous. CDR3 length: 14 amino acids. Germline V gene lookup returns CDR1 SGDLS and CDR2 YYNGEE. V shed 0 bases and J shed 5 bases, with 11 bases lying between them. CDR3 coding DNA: TGTGCCAGCAGCGTAGCTCCAGCGCAGTATGGCTACACCTTC. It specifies CASSVAPAQYGYTF. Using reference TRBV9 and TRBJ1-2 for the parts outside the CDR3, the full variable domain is DSGVTQTPKHLITATGQRVTLRCSPRSGDLSVYWYQQSLDQGLQFLIQYYNGEERAKGNILERFSAQQFPDLHSELNLSSLELGDSALYFCASSVAPAQYGYTFGSGTRLTVV.

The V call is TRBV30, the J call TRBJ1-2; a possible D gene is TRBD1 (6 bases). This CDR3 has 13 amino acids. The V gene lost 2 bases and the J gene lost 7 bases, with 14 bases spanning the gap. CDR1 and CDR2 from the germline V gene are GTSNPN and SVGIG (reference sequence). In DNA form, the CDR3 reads TGTGCCTGGAGTACAGGGACCCGGGGTGGCTACACCTTC. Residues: CAWSTGTRGGYTF.